The 30 T cell receptor beta chains given below trace back to one sample, sequenced in a study of shared clonotypes between healthy human individuals. Sequencing was performed with immunoSEQ multiplex PCR; in TCRdb, only in-frame clones are kept and a portion is missing. The table shows 2 million to 2.5 million clones, with about 94% occurring only once. Sequenced sample: naive CD4+ T cells sorted from blood. Subset described: CD45RA+ positively selected. The receptors stem from a man between 18 and 29 years old in good health.

The CDR3 here is CASSEIRSTDTQYF. CDR3 nucleotides: TGTGCCAGCAGTGAAATACGAAGCACAGATACGCAGTATTTT. This rearrangement joins TRBV25-1 to TRBJ2-3; D is ambiguous. CDR1 and CDR2 (germline): MGHDK, SYGVNS. Trimming removed 2 bases from V and 0 bases from J, with 6 bases in between. The CDR3 has 14 residues.

In the case of this clone: The identical CDR3 is also encoded by other nucleotide sequences in the sample. CDR3 DNA sequence: TGCAGTGCCCCAACCGGGGATACGCAGTATTTT. Translated, it gives CSAPTGDTQYF. V and J are TRBV20-1 and TRBJ2-3; no firm D call. This CDR3 spans 11 amino acids. Germline-derived CDR1 and CDR2 are DFQATT and SNEGSKA (reference sequence). V lost 6 bases and J lost 6, with 10 bases in between.

The rearrangement uses TRBV15 and TRBJ2-5; possible D gene TRBD2, 6 bases. Between the trimmed V and J ends, which lost 1 base and 1 base, there was a span of 13 bases. Germline lookup yields CDR1 LNHNV and CDR2 YYDKDF (reference sequence). The CDR3 totals 16 residues. DNA of the CDR3: TGTGCCACCAGCAGAGCGCCAGGCGGGATCCAAGAGACCCAGTACTTC. It encodes CATSRAPGGIQETQYF.

This clone was detected once. The chain couples TRBV6-5 to TRBJ1-2; TRBD1 matches 10 bases. The CDR3 covers 12 residues. The ends lost 8 bases at V and 8 bases at J; junction bases unmatched: 5. CDR1 and CDR2 (germline): MNHEY, SVGAGI. CDR3 bases: TGTGCCAGCGAGGACAGGGGGAAAGGCTACACCTTC. Amino acid sequence: CASEDRGKGYTF.

The V and J genes are TRBV6-1 and TRBJ2-7; unclear D gene. The V and J ends lost 1 base and 9 bases respectively, with 10 bases between them. This CDR3 spans 12 amino acids. In germline, CDR1 is MNHNS, CDR2 SASEGT. CDR3 DNA: TGTGCCAGCAGTGAAGAAGGAGCAGGGCAGTACTTC. Residues: CASSEEGAGQYF.

CDR3 amino acids: CASSTSGTSAANTGELFF. DNA of the CDR3: TGTGCCAGCAGCACCAGCGGGACTAGCGCCGCGAACACCGGGGAGCTGTTTTTT. The chain carries TRBV13 and TRBJ2-2; 10 nucleotides agree with TRBD2. The CDR3 is 18 amino acids. V dropped 5 bases and J dropped 0; count of bases not matched to a gene: 9. The germline CDR1 and CDR2 sequences are PRHDT and FYEKMQ (reference sequence).

V gene TRBV13 combines with J gene TRBJ1-4; TRBD1 agrees at 7 bases. The CDR3 has 17 residues. CDR1 and CDR2 (germline): PRHDT, FYEKMQ (reference sequence). Trimming cost V 5 bases and J 4 bases; bases outside gene matches: 13. In nucleotides, the CDR3 is TGTGCCAGCAGCCACGACAGGGCTCAACAATTTAATGAAAAACTGTTTTTT. Residues: CASSHDRAQQFNEKLFF. Full variable domain (outside the CDR3, taken from reference TRBV13 and TRBJ1-4): AAGVIQSPRHLIKEKRETATLKCYPIPRHDTVYWYQQGPGQDPQFLISFYEKMQSDKGSIPDRFSAQQFSDYHSELNMSSLELGDSALYFCASSHDRAQQFNEKLFFGSGTQLSVL.

This clone was counted between two and nine times. The chain links TRBV7-3 to TRBJ1-6; 10 nucleotides line up with TRBD1. Unmatched junction bases numbered 4, after V lost 5 bases and J lost 9 bases. Germline-derived CDR1 and CDR2 are SGHTA and FQGTGA. The CDR3 has 14 residues. This chain's CDR3 is CASSLDRGSSPLHF. For the CDR3, the DNA is TGTGCCAGCAGCCTGGACAGGGGGAGTTCACCCCTCCACTTT.

V usage is TRBV7-2 and J usage is TRBJ1-1, with TRBD1 identical over 8 bases. The CDR3 has 14 residues. From germline, CDR1 is SGHTA and CDR2 FQGNSA. The junction had 7 bases not matched to a gene; V was cut back by 5 bases and J by 5 bases. CDR3 nucleotide sequence: TGTGCCAGCAGCCGCGGACAGGGTCGAACTGAAGCTTTCTTT. It yields the protein CASSRGQGRTEAFF.

This clone occurred a few times. This sample includes further DNA sequences coding for the same CDR3. The gene calls are TRBV18 and TRBJ2-2; maybe TRBD1 (5 bases). Germline values: CDR1 KGHSH, CDR2 LQKENI. This CDR3 has 14 residues. V dropped 4 bases and J dropped 1 base, with 7 bases sitting between them. The CDR3 bases are TGTGCCAGCTCACAAGACAGGAACACCGGGGAGCTGTTTTTT. Encoded protein: CASSQDRNTGELFF.

This sequence joins TRBV18 and TRBJ1-1, with a weak D call TRBD1 (5 bases). Germline CDR1 is KGHSH and CDR2 is LQKENI. The CDR3 is made up of 12 amino acids. V lost 4 bases and J 7 bases, leaving 10 bases between the germline ends. CDR3 region: CASSRQGDEAFF. The CDR3 nucleotides are TGTGCCAGCTCACGACAAGGGGATGAAGCTTTCTTT. Variable domain in full (rest from reference TRBV18 and TRBJ1-1): NAGVMQNPRHLVRRRGQEARLRCSPMKGHSHVYWYRQLPEEGLKFMVYLQKENIIDESGMPKERFSAEFPKEGPSILRIQQVVRGDSAAYFCASSRQGDEAFFGQGTRLTVV.

V is TRBV7-9 and J is TRBJ1-1; no clear D. The germline V and J ends were trimmed by 1 base and 4 bases, with 10 bases remaining between them. The germline gives CDR1 SEHNR, CDR2 FQNEAQ (reference sequence). The CDR3 has 14 amino acids. CDR3 loop: CASSLVSEGTEAFF. CDR3 coding DNA: TGTGCCAGCAGCTTAGTATCCGAGGGCACTGAAGCTTTCTTT.

The genes are TRBV28 and TRBJ2-3, with 7 bases that match TRBD1. Germline lookup yields CDR1 MDHEN and CDR2 SYDVKM. The length of the CDR3 is 14 residues. After removal of 5 bases from V and 6 bases from J, the junction contained 8 bases not matched to a gene. The CDR3 DNA reads as TGTGCCAGCAGTCCCCTCGACAGGGAGGATACGCAGTATTTT. This sequence encodes CASSPLDREDTQYF.

The rearrangement uses TRBV23-1 and TRBJ2-7; D not certain. TRBV23-1 is an open reading frame whose function is uncertain. The CDR3 is made up of 13 amino acids. Trimming pared 6 bases from V and 3 bases from J, leaving 12 bases between. CDR3 region: CASRPRRYYEQYF. As DNA, the CDR3 is TGCGCCAGCAGACCAAGACGATACTACGAGCAGTACTTC.

The chain employs TRBV5-5 and TRBJ1-1; D possibly corresponds to TRBD1 (5 bases). Germline assignment: CDR1 SGHKS and CDR2 YYEKEE (reference sequence). Between the trimmed V and J ends, which lost 6 bases and 3 bases, there was a span of 18 bases. The length of the CDR3 is 15 residues. The CDR3 loop is CASTQNRAGDTEAFF. CDR3 bases: TGTGCCAGCACCCAAAATAGGGCGGGGGACACTGAAGCTTTCTTT.

The chain couples TRBV30 to TRBJ2-1; 7 nucleotides align to TRBD2. The CDR3 is 14 residues long. Germline-derived CDR1 and CDR2 are GTSNPN and SVGIG (reference sequence). In nucleotides, the CDR3 is TGTGCGCTGGGGAGGGGAGGAGGGCTCTATGAGCAGTTCTTC. It specifies CALGRGGGLYEQFF.

This chain links TRBV19 with TRBJ1-4, with 8 nucleotides matching TRBD1. Germline loops: CDR1 LNHDA, CDR2 SQIVND (reference sequence). The V and J ends lost 7 bases and 5 bases, in that order; junction bases with no gene match: 12. The CDR3 consists of 16 residues. CDR3 sequence: CASTQGAKLLNEKLFF. CDR3 nucleotide sequence: TGTGCCAGTACCCAGGGGGCGAAACTATTGAATGAAAAACTGTTTTTT.

V is TRBV10-3 and J is TRBJ1-4; D may be TRBD1 (5 bases). This CDR3 has 14 amino acids. Trimming took 3 bases from V and 8 from J, leaving 13 bases between them. Germline V gene sequence: CDR1 ENHRY, CDR2 SYGVKD. The CDR3 DNA reads TGTGCCATCAGTGAAGCCGGGGGGATGGAAAAACTGTTTTTT. Translation gives CAISEAGGMEKLFF.

This chain uses TRBV6-5 with TRBJ1-2; D gene uncertain. V lost 4 bases and J lost 8, with 20 bases in between. The CDR3 has 15 amino acids. Germline V gene data show CDR1 as MNHEY and CDR2 as SVGAGI. The CDR3 nucleotides read TGTGCCAGCAGTTCCCACTCCGCCTCGTTGAGAGGCTACACCTTC. Translated, it gives CASSSHSASLRGYTF.

The V and J genes are TRBV10-3 and TRBJ1-1, with D maybe TRBD1 (6 bases). The CDR3 is 12 residues long. Trimming cost V 10 bases and J 3 bases, with 12 bases left between them. Germline CDR1 ENHRY, CDR2 SYGVKD. CDR3 DNA sequence: TGTGCCACCGGAGGGGGGGACACTGAAGCTTTCTTT. Translated, it gives CATGGGDTEAFF.

With respect to this clone: Other DNA variants within this sample encode the same CDR3. The genes are TRBV7-2 and TRBJ2-1; 9 bases are shared with TRBD1. Germline CDR1 is SGHTA and CDR2 is FQGNSA. The CDR3 runs to 15 residues. The ends lost 3 bases at V and 3 bases at J; junction bases unmatched: 3. CDR3 nucleotide sequence: TGTGCCAGCAGCTTTGACAGGGGGGGCTACAATGAGCAGTTCTTC. The encoded protein is CASSFDRGGYNEQFF.

This clone is a singleton in its sample. The gene calls are TRBV10-2 and TRBJ2-2; D is tentatively TRBD1 or TRBD2 (5 bases each). Germline V lookup: CDR1 WSHSY, CDR2 SAAADI. The CDR3 runs to 15 residues. V was clipped by 5 bases and J by 4 bases, with 14 bases between them. Written as DNA, the CDR3 is TGCGCCAGCAGTATCAGGGAGTCGGCCACCGGGGAGCTGTTTTTT. Encoded protein: CASSIRESATGELFF.

This rearrangement joins TRBV11-2 to TRBJ2-5, with TRBD2 identical over 7 bases. Per the germline V gene, CDR1 is SGHAT and CDR2 is FQNNGV. Trimming removed 2 bases from V and 1 base from J; junction bases left unmatched: 7. CDR3 length equals 16 residues. CDR3 amino acids: CASSLPRDYLQETQYF. The CDR3 nucleotides are TGTGCCAGCAGCTTACCCCGGGACTACCTCCAAGAGACCCAGTACTTC.

This clone was seen only once. This chain links TRBV7-2 with TRBJ2-3; 12 nucleotides align to TRBD2. CDR3 size: 16 residues. The V segment lost 3 bases and the J segment 5 bases; nucleotides outside the gene matches: 6. Germline lookup yields CDR1 SGHTA and CDR2 FQGNSA. For the CDR3, the DNA is TGTGCCAGCAGCTTCGTACTAGCGGGGGGTGGAGATACGCAGTATTTT. Protein sequence: CASSFVLAGGGDTQYF.

Comments on this clone: Other DNA sequences from this sample encode an identical CDR3 as well. This chain joins TRBV9 and TRBJ1-2; maybe TRBD1 (6 bases). Germline lookup yields CDR1 SGDLS and CDR2 YYNGEE. The CDR3 extends over 15 amino acids. Trimming took 0 bases from V and 0 from J, leaving 9 bases between them. CDR3: CASSVGGGANYGYTF. For the CDR3, the DNA is TGTGCCAGCAGCGTAGGAGGGGGAGCTAACTATGGCTACACCTTC. The full variable domain, completed using reference TRBV9 and TRBJ1-2, is DSGVTQTPKHLITATGQRVTLRCSPRSGDLSVYWYQQSLDQGLQFLIQYYNGEERAKGNILERFSAQQFPDLHSELNLSSLELGDSALYFCASSVGGGANYGYTFGSGTRLTVV.

The CDR3 loop is CSVEEGSGIIQGQPQHF. The CDR3 nucleotides read TGCAGCGTTGAAGAGGGTTCCGGTATCATCCAGGGTCAGCCCCAGCATTTT. The V gene is TRBV29-1, the J gene TRBJ1-5; a possible D gene is TRBD1 (5 bases). V was clipped by 0 bases and J by 6 bases, with 21 bases between them. CDR1 is SQVTM and CDR2 is ANQGSEA in the germline V gene. The CDR3 is made up of 17 amino acids.

This sequence joins TRBV7-2 and TRBJ1-4; D ambiguous. The V gene's germline CDR1 is SGHTA and CDR2 FQGNSA. Trimming shortened V by 5 bases and J by 7 bases, and 17 bases separated the two germline ends. CDR3 length equals 15 residues. CDR3 sequence reads: CASSPQSPASEKLFF. As DNA, the CDR3 is TGTGCCAGCAGCCCCCAGAGCCCGGCGTCTGAAAAACTGTTTTTT.

This clone was found once. The chain uses TRBV10-1 and TRBJ2-1; D gene uncertain. V was cut by 4 bases and J by 6 bases, with 16 bases left in between. Germline CDR1 reads WNHNN; CDR2 reads SYGVQD (reference sequence). CDR3 size: 15 residues. In DNA form, the CDR3 reads TGCGCCAGCAGTGGCGGCTCTAGTAGGGCCAATGAGCAGTTCTTC. It encodes CASSGGSSRANEQFF.

Points on this clone: Other nucleotide sequences from this sample produce the same CDR3. The J gene is TRBJ1-6, the V gene TRBV5-1; 9 bases map to TRBD1. This CDR3 has 15 residues. V lost 0 bases, J lost 7 bases, and 2 bases stayed unmatched. Germline assignment: CDR1 SGHRS and CDR2 YFSETQ. DNA of the CDR3: TGCGCCAGCAGCTTGGATGGACAGGGGAATTCACCCCTCCACTTT. It specifies CASSLDGQGNSPLHF.

V and J are TRBV7-6 and TRBJ1-5, with TRBD1 matching 7 bases. The V gene's germline CDR1 is SGHVS and CDR2 FNYEAQ. The CDR3 consists of 14 residues. Germline trimming cut 1 base from V and 5 bases from J; bases unmatched to any gene: 2. CDR3 amino acids: CASSLGTGDQPQHF. As DNA, the CDR3 is TGTGCCAGCAGCTTAGGCACAGGGGATCAGCCCCAGCATTTT.